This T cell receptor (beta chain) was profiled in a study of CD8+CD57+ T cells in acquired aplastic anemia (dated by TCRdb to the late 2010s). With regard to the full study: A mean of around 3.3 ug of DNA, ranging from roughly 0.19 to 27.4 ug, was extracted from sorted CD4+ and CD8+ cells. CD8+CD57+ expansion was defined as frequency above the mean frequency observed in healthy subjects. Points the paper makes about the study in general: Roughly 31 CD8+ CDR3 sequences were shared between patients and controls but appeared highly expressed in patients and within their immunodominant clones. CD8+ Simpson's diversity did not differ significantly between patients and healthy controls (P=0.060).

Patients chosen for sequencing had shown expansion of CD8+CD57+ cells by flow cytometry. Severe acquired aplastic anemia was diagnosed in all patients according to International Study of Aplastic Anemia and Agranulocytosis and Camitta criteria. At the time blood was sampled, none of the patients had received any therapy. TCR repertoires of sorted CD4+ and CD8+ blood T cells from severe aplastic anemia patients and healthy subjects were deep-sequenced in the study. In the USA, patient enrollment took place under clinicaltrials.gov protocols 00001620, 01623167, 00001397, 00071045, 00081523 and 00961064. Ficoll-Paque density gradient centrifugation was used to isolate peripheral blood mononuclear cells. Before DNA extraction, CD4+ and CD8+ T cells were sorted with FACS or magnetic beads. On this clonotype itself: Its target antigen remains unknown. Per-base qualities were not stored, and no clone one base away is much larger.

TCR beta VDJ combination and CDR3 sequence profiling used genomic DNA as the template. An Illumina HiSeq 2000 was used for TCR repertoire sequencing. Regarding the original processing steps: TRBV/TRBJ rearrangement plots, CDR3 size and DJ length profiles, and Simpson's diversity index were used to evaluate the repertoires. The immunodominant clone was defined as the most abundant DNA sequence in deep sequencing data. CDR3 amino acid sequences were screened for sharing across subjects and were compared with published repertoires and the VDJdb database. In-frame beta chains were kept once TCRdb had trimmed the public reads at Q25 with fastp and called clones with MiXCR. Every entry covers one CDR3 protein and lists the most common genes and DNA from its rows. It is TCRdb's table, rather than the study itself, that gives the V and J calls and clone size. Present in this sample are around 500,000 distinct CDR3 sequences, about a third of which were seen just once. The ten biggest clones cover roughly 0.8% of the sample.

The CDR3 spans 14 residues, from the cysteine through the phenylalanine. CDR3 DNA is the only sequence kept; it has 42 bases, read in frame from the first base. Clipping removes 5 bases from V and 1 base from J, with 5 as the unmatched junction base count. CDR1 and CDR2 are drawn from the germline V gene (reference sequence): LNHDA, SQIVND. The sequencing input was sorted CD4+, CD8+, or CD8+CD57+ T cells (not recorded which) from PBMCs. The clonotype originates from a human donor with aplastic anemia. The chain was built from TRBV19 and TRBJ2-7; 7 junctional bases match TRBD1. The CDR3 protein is CASSWGTVSYEQYF. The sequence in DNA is TGTGCCAGTAGTTGGGGGACAGTATCCTACGAGCAGTACTTC.